This TCR beta chain was sequenced for a study of synovial regulatory T cells in juvenile arthritis. Sequenced by immunoSEQ multiplex PCR; TCRdb stores in-frame clones only, minus some. Its listing shows about 9,900 clones. About this clone itself: Its antigen is not identified.

The V gene's germline CDR1 is WNHNN and CDR2 SYGVQD (reference sequence). The CDR3 sequence is 14 residues long. The coding DNA is unavailable. Findings of the study overall: TCR diversity was lower in inflammation-associated blood Treg cells than in other blood Treg cells. Synovial Teff and blood CPL repertoires partially overlapped with iaTreg TCR repertoires, which were largely patient-private.

This TCR was sampled from a donor aged 2-35 years with juvenile idiopathic arthritis. The V and J genes are TRBV10-1 and TRBJ2-2; lacking DNA, the TRBD1 call made by TCRdb goes unchecked. What was sequenced was Treg cells from blood. As to subset: HLA-DR+ inflammation-associated blood Treg cells. The CDR3 loop reads CASSVAQNTGELFF.